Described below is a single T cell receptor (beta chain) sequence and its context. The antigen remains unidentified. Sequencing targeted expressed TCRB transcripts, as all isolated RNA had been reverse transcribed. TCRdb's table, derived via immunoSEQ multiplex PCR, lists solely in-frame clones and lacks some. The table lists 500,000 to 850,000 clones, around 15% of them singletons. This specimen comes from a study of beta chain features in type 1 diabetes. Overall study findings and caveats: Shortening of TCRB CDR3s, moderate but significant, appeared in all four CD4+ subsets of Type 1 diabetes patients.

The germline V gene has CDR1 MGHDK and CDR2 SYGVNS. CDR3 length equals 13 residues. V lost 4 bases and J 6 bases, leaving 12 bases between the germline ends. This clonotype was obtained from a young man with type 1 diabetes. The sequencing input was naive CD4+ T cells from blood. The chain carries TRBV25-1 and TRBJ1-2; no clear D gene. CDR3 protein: CASSGLWRNGYTF. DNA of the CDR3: TGTGCCAGCAGTGGTCTCTGGAGGAATGGCTACACCTTC.